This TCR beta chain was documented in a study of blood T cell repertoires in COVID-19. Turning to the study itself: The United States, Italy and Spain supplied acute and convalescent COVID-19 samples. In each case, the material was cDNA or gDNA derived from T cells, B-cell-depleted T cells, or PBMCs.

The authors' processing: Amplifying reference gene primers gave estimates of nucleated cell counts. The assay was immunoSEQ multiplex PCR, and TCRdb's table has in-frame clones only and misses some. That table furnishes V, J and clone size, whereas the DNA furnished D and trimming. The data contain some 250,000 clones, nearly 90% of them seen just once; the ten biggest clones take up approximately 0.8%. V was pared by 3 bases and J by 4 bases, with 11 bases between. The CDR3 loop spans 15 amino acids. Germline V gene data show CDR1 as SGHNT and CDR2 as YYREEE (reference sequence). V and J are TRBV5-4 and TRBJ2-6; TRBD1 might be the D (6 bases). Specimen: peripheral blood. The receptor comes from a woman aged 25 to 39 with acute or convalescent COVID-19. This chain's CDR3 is CASSSTGPGANVLTF. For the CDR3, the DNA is TGTGCCAGCAGCTCTACAGGGCCCGGGGCCAACGTCCTGACTTTC.